These 13 T cell receptor beta chains were all obtained from the same sample, sequenced in a study of technical replicates of blood from several donors (dated by TCRdb to the late 2010s). Preparation of the library involved the immunoSEQ multiplex PCR assay. TCRdb limited this immuneACCESS table to in-frame rearrangements with V and J called. A share of clones is missing; checked studies link under half to unresolved V genes, and the rest is unexplained. A total of about 85,000 clones appear in this sample, about 95% of them only once. Of the sample, less than 0.25% falls within the top ten clones. The sequenced sample consisted of T cells isolated from PBMCs. The source is a human donor in good health.

This chain links TRBV2 with TRBJ2-6; 9 bases are a match to TRBD1. Germline loops: CDR1 SNHLY, CDR2 FYNNEI. The CDR3 runs to 16 residues. The ends lost 6 bases at V and 0 bases at J; junction bases unmatched: 3. The CDR3: CASSPTGGSGANVLTF. CDR3 in DNA: TGTGCCAGCAGCCCGACAGGGGGCTCTGGGGCCAACGTCCTGACTTTC.

The chain couples TRBV7-9 to TRBJ1-1, with TRBD1 identical over 8 bases. The CDR3 covers 15 residues. CDR1 is SEHNR, CDR2 FQNEAQ, per germline (reference sequence). V lost 5 bases and J lost 0; bases outside the gene matches: 5. CDR3 protein: CASSMQQGVNTEAFF. For the CDR3, the DNA is TGTGCCAGCAGCATGCAACAGGGGGTGAACACTGAAGCTTTCTTT.

The table lists this clone with a count of one. The rearrangement uses TRBV11-3 and TRBJ1-4, with 7 bases that match TRBD1. This CDR3 has 15 residues. V gave up 3 bases and J gave up 7 bases; unmatched junction bases: 8. Germline CDR1 SGHNT, CDR2 YENEEA. The CDR3 reads CASSFSGDRSEKLFF. CDR3 in DNA: TGTGCCAGCAGCTTCAGTGGGGACAGAAGTGAAAAACTGTTTTTT.

The chain joins TRBV10-1 to TRBJ2-1; 12 nucleotides line up with TRBD2. V was clipped by 3 bases and J by 2 bases; unmatched bases: 14. The CDR3 spans 20 residues. Germline values: CDR1 WNHNN, CDR2 SYGVQD (reference sequence). This chain's CDR3 is CASSENLGLAGPGTYNEQFF. The CDR3 coding sequence is TGCGCCAGCAGTGAAAATTTGGGACTAGCGGGCCCAGGCACCTACAATGAGCAGTTCTTC.

The rearrangement joins TRBV19 to TRBJ1-4, with D possibly TRBD1 on 6 matching bases. CDR1 and CDR2 (germline): LNHDA, SQIVND (reference sequence). This CDR3 contains 17 residues. V was cut by 2 bases and J by 1 base, with 14 bases left in between. CDR3 loop: CASSIITGMRTNEKLFF. In DNA form, the CDR3 reads TGTGCCAGTAGTATAATAACAGGGATGCGAACTAATGAAAAACTGTTTTTT.

This rearrangement joins TRBV27 to TRBJ2-7, with D possibly being TRBD2 (7 bases). Trimming took 5 bases from V and 5 from J, leaving 22 bases between them. The germline V gene has CDR1 MNHEY and CDR2 SMNVEV (reference sequence). The length of the CDR3 is 16 residues. The CDR3 region is CASSLRGGTPVHEQYF. In nucleotides, the CDR3 is TGTGCCAGCAGTCTCAGGGGAGGGACGCCGGTCCACGAGCAGTACTTC.

The CDR3 nucleotides read TGTGCCAGCAGTGTTGTAGTTCCTAACTCCTACGAGCAGTACTTC. This sequence encodes CASSVVVPNSYEQYF. V usage is TRBV6-4 and J usage is TRBJ2-7, with D unresolved. Looked up from germline, CDR1 is MRHNA and CDR2 is SNTAGT. V was cut by 4 bases and J by 0 bases, with 13 bases left in between. The CDR3 totals 15 residues.

V is TRBV28 and J is TRBJ2-7; 9 nucleotides align to TRBD1. The CDR3 has 16 amino acids. CDR1 and CDR2 from the germline V gene are MDHEN and SYDVKM. V trimming: 5 bases; J trimming: 4 bases; junction bases outside the gene matches: 12. The CDR3, as DNA: TGTGCCAGCAGTCACGGCACAGGGGGCAAGATGTACGAGCAGTACTTC. This encodes CASSHGTGGKMYEQYF. The full variable domain, completed using reference TRBV28 and TRBJ2-7, is DVKVTQSSRYLVKRTGEKVFLECVQDMDHENMFWYRQDPGLGLRLIYFSYDVKMKEKGDIPEGYSVSREKKERFSLILESASTNQTSMYLCASSHGTGGKMYEQYFGPGTRLTVT.

This chain uses TRBV7-9 with TRBJ1-3; TRBD1 matches at 9 bases. This CDR3 contains 16 residues. Germline CDR1 SEHNR, CDR2 FQNEAQ (reference sequence). The V segment lost 4 bases and the J segment 2 bases; nucleotides outside the gene matches: 6. The CDR3 sequence: CASSSAGTGTGNTIYF. In DNA, the CDR3 is TGTGCCAGCAGCTCTGCCGGGACAGGGACTGGAAACACCATATATTTT.

This chain joins TRBV21-1 and TRBJ2-2; the D segment call TRBD2 is taken from the table without a DNA check. TRBV21-1 is assigned pseudogene status. The CDR3 is 14 residues long. The CDR3 is CASSKGSRAGELFF. DNA for the CDR3: TGTGCCAGCAGCAAAGGTTCAAGAGCCGGGGAGCTGTTTTTT.

On this clone itself: At the DNA level, this CDR3 is encoded by other sequences in the same sample as well. This chain connects TRBV28 to TRBJ1-3, with TRBD1 matching 7 bases. The CDR3 extends over 14 amino acids. V gave up 1 base and J gave up 3 bases; unmatched junction bases: 0. Looked up from germline, CDR1 is MDHEN and CDR2 is SYDVKM. Written as DNA, the CDR3 is TGTGCCAGCAGTTTATACAGGGGTGGAAACACCATATATTTT. It translates to CASSLYRGGNTIYF. Supplemented by reference TRBV28 and TRBJ1-3, the full variable domain reads DVKVTQSSRYLVKRTGEKVFLECVQDMDHENMFWYRQDPGLGLRLIYFSYDVKMKEKGDIPEGYSVSREKKERFSLILESASTNQTSMYLCASSLYRGGNTIYFGEGSWLTVV.

The gene calls are TRBV5-6 and TRBJ2-7, with TRBD2 matching over 8 bases. CDR3 length: 15 residues. V was clipped by 0 bases and J by 2 bases; unmatched bases: 4. Germline lookup yields CDR1 SGHDT and CDR2 YYEEEE. CDR3 residues: CASSLETSGTYEQYF. The CDR3 region has the DNA TGTGCCAGCAGCTTGGAAACTAGCGGAACCTACGAGCAGTACTTC.

The J gene is TRBJ2-1, the V gene TRBV6-4; 8 bases line up with TRBD2. Germline CDR1 MRHNA, CDR2 SNTAGT. The CDR3 consists of 16 residues. Losses at the gene ends were 3 bases for V and 7 bases for J; bases not matched to a gene: 11. The CDR3 nucleotides are TGTGCCAGCAGTGAAAGCCCTAGCGGGTGGGTGAATGAGCAGTTCTTC. It yields the protein CASSESPSGWVNEQFF.